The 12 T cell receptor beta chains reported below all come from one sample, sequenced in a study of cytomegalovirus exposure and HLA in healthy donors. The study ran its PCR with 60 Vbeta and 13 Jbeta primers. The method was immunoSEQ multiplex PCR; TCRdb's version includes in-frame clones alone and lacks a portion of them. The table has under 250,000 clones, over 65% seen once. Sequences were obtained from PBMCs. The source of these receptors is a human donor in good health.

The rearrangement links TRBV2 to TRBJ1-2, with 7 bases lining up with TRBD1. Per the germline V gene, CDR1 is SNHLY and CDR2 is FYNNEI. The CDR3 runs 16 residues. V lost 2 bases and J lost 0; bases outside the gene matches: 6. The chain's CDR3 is CASSEMGQRSNYGYTF. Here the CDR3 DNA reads TGTGCCAGCAGTGAAATGGGACAGAGGTCTAACTATGGCTACACCTTC.

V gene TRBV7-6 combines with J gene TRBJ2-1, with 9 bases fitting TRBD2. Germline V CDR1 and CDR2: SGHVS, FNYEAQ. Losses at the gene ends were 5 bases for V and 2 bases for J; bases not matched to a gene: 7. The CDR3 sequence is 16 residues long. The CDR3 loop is CASSTTSGSTYNEQFF. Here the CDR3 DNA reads TGTGCCAGCAGCACGACTAGCGGTTCGACCTACAATGAGCAGTTCTTC.

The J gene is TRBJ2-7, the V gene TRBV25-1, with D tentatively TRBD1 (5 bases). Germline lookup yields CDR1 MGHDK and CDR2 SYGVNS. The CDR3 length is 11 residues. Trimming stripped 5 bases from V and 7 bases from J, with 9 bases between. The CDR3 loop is CASSQHREQYF. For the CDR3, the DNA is TGTGCCAGCAGTCAACACAGGGAGCAGTACTTC.

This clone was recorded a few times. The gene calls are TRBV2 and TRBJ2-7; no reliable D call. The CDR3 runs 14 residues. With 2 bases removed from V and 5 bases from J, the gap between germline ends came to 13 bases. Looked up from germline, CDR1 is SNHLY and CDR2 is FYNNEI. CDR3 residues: CASSELVSIDEQYF. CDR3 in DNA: TGTGCCAGCAGTGAATTGGTTAGTATCGACGAGCAGTACTTC.

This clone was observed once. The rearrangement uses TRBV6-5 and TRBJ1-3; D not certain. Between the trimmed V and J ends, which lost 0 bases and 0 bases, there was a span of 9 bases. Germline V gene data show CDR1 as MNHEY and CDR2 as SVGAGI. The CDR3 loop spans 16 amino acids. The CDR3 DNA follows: TGTGCCAGCAGTTACTCAGTTTCGAGCTCTGGAAACACCATATATTTT. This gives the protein CASSYSVSSSGNTIYF.

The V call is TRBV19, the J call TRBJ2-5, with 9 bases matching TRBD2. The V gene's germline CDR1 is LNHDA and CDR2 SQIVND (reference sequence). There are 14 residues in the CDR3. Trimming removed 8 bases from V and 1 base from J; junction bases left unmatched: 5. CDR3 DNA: TGTGCCAGTTCCATAGCGGGAGCCCAAGAGACCCAGTACTTC. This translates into CASSIAGAQETQYF.

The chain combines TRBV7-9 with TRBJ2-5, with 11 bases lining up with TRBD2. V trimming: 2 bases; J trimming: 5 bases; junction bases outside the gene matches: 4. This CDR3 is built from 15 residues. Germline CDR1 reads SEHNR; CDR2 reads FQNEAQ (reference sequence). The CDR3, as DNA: TGTGCCAGCAGCTTAACCGGGACTAGCGGCGAGACCCAGTACTTC. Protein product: CASSLTGTSGETQYF.

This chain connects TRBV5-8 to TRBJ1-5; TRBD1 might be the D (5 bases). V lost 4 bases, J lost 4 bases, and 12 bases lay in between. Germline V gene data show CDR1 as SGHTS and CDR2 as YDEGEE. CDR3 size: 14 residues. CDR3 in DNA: TGTGCCAGCAGCCCTAGGGGTTGGAATCAGCCCCAGCATTTT. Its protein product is CASSPRGWNQPQHF.

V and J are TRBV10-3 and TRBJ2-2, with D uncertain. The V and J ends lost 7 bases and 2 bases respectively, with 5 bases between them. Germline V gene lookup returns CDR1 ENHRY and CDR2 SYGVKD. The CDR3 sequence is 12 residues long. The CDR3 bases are TGTGCCATCATTTTAAACACCGGGGAGCTGTTTTTT. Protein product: CAIILNTGELFF.

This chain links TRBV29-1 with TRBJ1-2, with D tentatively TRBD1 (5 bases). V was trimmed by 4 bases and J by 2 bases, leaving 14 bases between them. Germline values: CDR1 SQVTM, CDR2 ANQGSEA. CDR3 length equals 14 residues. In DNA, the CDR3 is TGCAGCGTTGGCGGAGGGACGGTCAACTATGGCTACACCTTC. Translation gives CSVGGGTVNYGYTF.

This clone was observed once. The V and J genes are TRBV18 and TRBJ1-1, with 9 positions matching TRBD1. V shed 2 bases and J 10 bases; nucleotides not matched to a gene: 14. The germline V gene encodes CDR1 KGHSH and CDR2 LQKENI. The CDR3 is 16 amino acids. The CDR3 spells CASSPSGTGSHTSAFF. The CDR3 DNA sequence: TGTGCCAGCTCACCATCCGGGACAGGGTCACATACGTCAGCTTTCTTT.

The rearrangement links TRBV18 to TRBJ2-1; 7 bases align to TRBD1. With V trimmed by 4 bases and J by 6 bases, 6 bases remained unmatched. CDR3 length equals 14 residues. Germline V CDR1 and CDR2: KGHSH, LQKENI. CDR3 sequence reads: CASSRDSNTNEQFF. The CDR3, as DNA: TGTGCCAGCTCACGGGACAGCAATACCAATGAGCAGTTCTTC.